This entry is about one T cell receptor beta chain. The source of the sample is a study of radiation and T cells in renal cell carcinoma. Time point described: blood 2 weeks post-SBRT. The treatment was: 15 Gy SBRT to primary tumor, nephrectomy 4 weeks later. The germline gives CDR1 MNHEY, CDR2 SMNVEV (reference sequence). This CDR3 spans 16 amino acids. V was clipped by 10 bases and J by 6 bases; unmatched bases: 13. TCRdb's copy holds only in-frame clones and misses some; the assay was immunoSEQ multiplex PCR. The table lists more than 100,000 clones, 70% to 90% of them singletons. The starting material was blood, obtained from a patient whose treatment included radiotherapy and nephrectomy. The source of this sequence is a woman aged 70-85 years with renal cell carcinoma. V and J are TRBV27 and TRBJ2-3; 13 bases agree with TRBD2. For the CDR3, the DNA is TGTGCCACCGGCGGGAGGACTAGCGGGGGAGGGGATACGCAGTATTTT. Protein product: CATGGRTSGGGDTQYF.